These 3 T cell receptor beta chains originate from one sample sequenced in a study of neurological immune-mediated disorders. TCRdb recomputed calls from the 5' RACE reads with MiXCR, one row per CDR3 protein. The sample lists about 26,000 distinct CDR3 sequences, about 3% occurring once. Sequencing was carried out using PBMCs. These receptor sequences come from a woman under 40 with multiple sclerosis.

This clonotype showed up many times. V is TRBV7-9 and J is TRBJ1-1; TRBD1 aligns across 12 bases. Trimming at V came to 5 bases and at J to 10 bases, leaving 17 bases not matched to a gene. The germline CDR1 and CDR2 sequences are SEHNR and FQNEAQ (reference sequence). The CDR3 sequence is 17 residues long. The CDR3 DNA sequence: TGTGCCAGCAGCAGGGGACAGGGGGCGAATCGGCGAACGGTAGCTTTCTTT. Translation: CASSRGQGANRRTVAFF.

This clonotype was recorded at least ten times. CDR3 bases: TGCAGTGCTAGAGGAGGGGTGGAGGGGCAGTATTTT. Amino acid sequence: CSARGGVEGQYF. The V and J genes are TRBV20-1 and TRBJ2-3, with TRBD2 as a possible D gene (6 bases). V was pared by 1 base and J by 11 bases, with 13 bases between. CDR3 length equals 12 residues. CDR1 and CDR2 (germline): DFQATT, SNEGSKA (reference sequence).

This clonotype was counted many times. The rearrangement links TRBV12-3 or TRBV12-4 to TRBJ2-2; D is unresolved. The CDR3 extends over 14 amino acids. The V end was cut by 3 bases, the J end by 1 base, with 6 bases between. The CDR3 region has the DNA TGTGCCAGCAGTTTCAAGGGGAACACCGGGGAGCTGTTTTTT. Amino acid sequence: CASSFKGNTGELFF.